Shown below are 17 T cell receptor beta chains from a single sample sequenced in a study of blood T cell repertoires in COVID-19. Produced via immunoSEQ multiplex PCR; TCRdb's table is partial and in-frame only. The sample holds fewer than 120,000 clones, 65% to 90% seen once. The sample was peripheral blood. These receptors were collected from a woman aged 55-75 years with acute or convalescent COVID-19.

The chain couples TRBV6-2 or TRBV6-3 to TRBJ2-1, with D possibly matching TRBD2 (5 bases). Trimming pared 6 bases from V and 2 bases from J, leaving 14 bases between. This CDR3 region has 15 residues. The germline gives CDR1 MNHEY, CDR2 SVGEGT. DNA for the CDR3: TGTGCCAGCAGCCTACTAGAAAACACCTACAATGAGCAGTTCTTC. Residues: CASSLLENTYNEQFF.

The genes are TRBV7-2 and TRBJ2-1, with D tentatively TRBD2 (6 bases). The CDR3 consists of 14 residues. Between the trimmed V and J ends, which lost 1 base and 6 bases, there was a span of 10 bases. Per germline, CDR1 SGHTA and CDR2 FQGNSA. CDR3 bases: TGTGCCAGCAGCTTAGTGGGACTCCCCAATGAGCAGTTCTTC. Translation: CASSLVGLPNEQFF. The variable domain in full, completed from reference TRBV7-2 and TRBJ2-1, reads GAGVSQSPSNKVTEKGKDVELRCDPISGHTALYWYRQSLGQGLEFLIYFQGNSAPDKSGLPSDRFSAERTGGSVSTLTIQRTQQEDSAVYLCASSLVGLPNEQFFGPGTRLTVL.

The V gene is TRBV7-3, the J gene TRBJ1-1; possibly TRBD1 for D (5 bases). Germline CDR1 and CDR2: SGHTA and FQGTGA. The CDR3 is 13 residues long. Trimming shortened V by 5 bases and J by 1 base, and 8 bases separated the two germline ends. CDR3 nucleotide sequence: TGTGCCAGCAGCCATACAGGGAACACTGAAGCTTTCTTT. Translated: CASSHTGNTEAFF.

The chain joins TRBV4-1 to TRBJ2-2; weak D call: TRBD1 (5 bases). The CDR3 is 15 residues long. Trimming pared 0 bases from V and 6 bases from J, leaving 11 bases between. Germline CDR1 reads MGHRA; CDR2 reads YSYEKL. CDR3 in amino acids: CASSQEGQGPGELFF. CDR3 in DNA: TGCGCCAGCAGCCAAGAGGGGCAGGGCCCCGGGGAGCTGTTTTTT.

V usage is TRBV24-1 and J usage is TRBJ2-1; perhaps TRBD1 as D (6 bases). This CDR3 is built from 16 residues. V lost 1 base and J lost 4, with 13 bases in between. Germline V lookup: CDR1 KGHDR, CDR2 SFDVKD. The DNA for the CDR3 is TGTGCCACCAGTGATTTTAGGGCAGGGGAATACAATGAGCAGTTCTTC. Protein sequence: CATSDFRAGEYNEQFF.

V gene TRBV28 combines with J gene TRBJ1-2; D is possibly TRBD1 (5 bases). V lost 8 bases to trimming and J lost 5 bases, with 15 bases between them. The CDR3 has 13 amino acids. Germline V gene lookup returns CDR1 MDHEN and CDR2 SYDVKM. The CDR3 DNA reads as TGTGCCAGCTTTACCCGGGGGTTATATGGCTACACCTTC. This codes for CASFTRGLYGYTF.

The chain carries TRBV6-1 and TRBJ1-6; 8 nucleotides agree with TRBD1. Per the germline V gene, CDR1 is MNHNS and CDR2 is SASEGT. V shed 2 bases and J 10 bases; nucleotides not matched to a gene: 10. CDR3 length: 16 amino acids. CDR3 amino acids: CASSEWGGQVRSPLHF. In nucleotides, the CDR3 is TGTGCCAGCAGTGAATGGGGGGGACAGGTTCGATCACCCCTCCACTTT.

V usage is TRBV13 and J usage is TRBJ1-1; D gene unclear. CDR1 and CDR2 (germline): PRHDT, FYEKMQ (reference sequence). CDR3 length: 13 amino acids. Trimming stripped 0 bases from V and 6 bases from J, with 8 bases between. The DNA of the CDR3 is TGTGCCAGCAGCTTAGGCGTTGGCTCTGAAGCTTTCTTT. It specifies CASSLGVGSEAFF.

The chain joins TRBV7-2 to TRBJ1-2, with 8 positions matching TRBD1. Germline V CDR1 and CDR2: SGHTA, FQGNSA. This CDR3 contains 17 residues. With 2 bases clipped from V and 4 bases from J, the junction kept 12 bases outside the gene matches. The DNA of the CDR3 is TGTGCCAGCAGCTTAACAGGGGGAGAGGGGCGTGTCTATGGCTACACCTTC. Its protein is CASSLTGGEGRVYGYTF. The whole variable domain, remainder taken from reference TRBV7-2 and TRBJ1-2, is GAGVSQSPSNKVTEKGKDVELRCDPISGHTALYWYRQSLGQGLEFLIYFQGNSAPDKSGLPSDRFSAERTGGSVSTLTIQRTQQEDSAVYLCASSLTGGEGRVYGYTFGSGTRLTVV.

This clone showed up just a few times. V gene TRBV18 combines with J gene TRBJ1-4, with D perhaps TRBD1 (6 bases). The CDR3 runs to 13 residues. Germline values: CDR1 KGHSH, CDR2 LQKENI. V lost 4 bases and J 8 bases, leaving 11 bases between the germline ends. CDR3 in DNA: TGTGCCAGCTCACGGCAGGGGCAGGAAAAACTGTTTTTT. It is translated as CASSRQGQEKLFF. The full variable domain, in which reference TRBV18 and TRBJ1-4 provide the parts outside the CDR3, is NAGVMQNPRHLVRRRGQEARLRCSPMKGHSHVYWYRQLPEEGLKFMVYLQKENIIDESGMPKERFSAEFPKEGPSILRIQQVVRGDSAAYFCASSRQGQEKLFFGSGTQLSVL.

This sequence joins TRBV11-2 and TRBJ2-7; D is uncertain. The germline V gene encodes CDR1 SGHAT and CDR2 FQNNGV. The V end was cut by 5 bases, the J end by 6 bases, with 11 bases between. This CDR3 is 12 amino acids long. In nucleotides, the CDR3 is TGTGCCAGCAGCCAGGCCAAGGTCGAGCAGTACTTC. Its protein is CASSQAKVEQYF.

The chain is built from TRBV9 and TRBJ2-5, with TRBD2 as a possible D gene (7 bases). Germline V gives CDR1 SGDLS, CDR2 YYNGEE. There are 16 residues in the CDR3. V was pared by 0 bases and J by 5 bases, with 17 bases between. CDR3: CASSVAGGGGWETQYF. The CDR3 DNA is TGTGCCAGCAGCGTAGCTGGTGGCGGGGGCTGGGAGACCCAGTACTTC. The variable domain in full, with the rest retrieved from reference TRBV9 and TRBJ2-5, is DSGVTQTPKHLITATGQRVTLRCSPRSGDLSVYWYQQSLDQGLQFLIQYYNGEERAKGNILERFSAQQFPDLHSELNLSSLELGDSALYFCASSVAGGGGWETQYFGPGTRLLVL.

This rearrangement joins TRBV2 to TRBJ2-3, with 8 bases matching TRBD2. Germline assignment: CDR1 SNHLY and CDR2 FYNNEI. The CDR3 is 15 residues long. Trimming cost V 10 bases and J 2 bases; bases outside gene matches: 11. The CDR3 reads CAIPTGSGATDTQYF. In DNA form, the CDR3 reads TGTGCCATCCCGACCGGTAGCGGGGCCACAGATACGCAGTATTTT.

This chain joins TRBV21-1 and TRBJ2-3; TRBD2 is the table's D call, not checked against the DNA. TRBV21-1 is marked as a pseudogene. This CDR3 is built from 19 residues. The CDR3 reads CASSSWGLAGGLSTDTQYF. Written as DNA, the CDR3 is TGTGCCAGCAGCTCGTGGGGACTAGCGGGGGGCCTTAGCACAGATACGCAGTATTTT.

The rearrangement links TRBV18 to TRBJ1-6, with D perhaps matching TRBD1 (5 bases). Between the trimmed V and J ends, which lost 6 bases and 6 bases, there was a span of 18 bases. The CDR3 contains 16 residues. Germline CDR1 KGHSH, CDR2 LQKENI. The CDR3 DNA reads as TGTGCCAGCTCTTCCACCGGGGGTCCCTTTAATTCACCCCTCCACTTT. It specifies CASSSTGGPFNSPLHF.

The V call is TRBV29-1, the J call TRBJ1-5, with D unresolved. The CDR3 consists of 13 residues. Germline CDR1 and CDR2: SQVTM and ANQGSEA. Trimming took 7 bases from V and 7 from J, leaving 17 bases between them. CDR3 bases: TGCAGCGCCAATGCGGGGTGGGGACAGCCCCAGCATTTT. It specifies CSANAGWGQPQHF.

The chain uses TRBV9 and TRBJ2-7; TRBD1 is a possible D gene (6 bases). This CDR3 contains 16 residues. From germline, CDR1 is SGDLS and CDR2 YYNGEE. V lost 2 bases, J lost 6 bases, and 21 bases lay in between. This CDR3 is CASSVGARSGGSEQYF. The CDR3, as DNA: TGTGCCAGCAGCGTGGGGGCGAGAAGTGGTGGGTCCGAGCAGTACTTC.